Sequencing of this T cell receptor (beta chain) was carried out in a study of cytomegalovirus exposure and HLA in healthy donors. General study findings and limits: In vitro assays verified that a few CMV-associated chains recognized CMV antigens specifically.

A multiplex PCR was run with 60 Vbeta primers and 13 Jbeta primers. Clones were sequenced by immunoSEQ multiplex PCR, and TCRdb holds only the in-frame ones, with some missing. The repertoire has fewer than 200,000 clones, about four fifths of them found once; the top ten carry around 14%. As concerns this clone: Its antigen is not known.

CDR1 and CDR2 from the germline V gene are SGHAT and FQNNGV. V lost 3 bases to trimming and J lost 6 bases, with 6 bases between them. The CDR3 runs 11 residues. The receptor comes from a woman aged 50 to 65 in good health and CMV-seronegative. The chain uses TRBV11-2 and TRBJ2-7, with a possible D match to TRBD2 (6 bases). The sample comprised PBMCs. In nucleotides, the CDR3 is TGTGCCAGCAGCTTCGGGGGCGAGCAGTACTTC. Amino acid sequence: CASSFGGEQYF.